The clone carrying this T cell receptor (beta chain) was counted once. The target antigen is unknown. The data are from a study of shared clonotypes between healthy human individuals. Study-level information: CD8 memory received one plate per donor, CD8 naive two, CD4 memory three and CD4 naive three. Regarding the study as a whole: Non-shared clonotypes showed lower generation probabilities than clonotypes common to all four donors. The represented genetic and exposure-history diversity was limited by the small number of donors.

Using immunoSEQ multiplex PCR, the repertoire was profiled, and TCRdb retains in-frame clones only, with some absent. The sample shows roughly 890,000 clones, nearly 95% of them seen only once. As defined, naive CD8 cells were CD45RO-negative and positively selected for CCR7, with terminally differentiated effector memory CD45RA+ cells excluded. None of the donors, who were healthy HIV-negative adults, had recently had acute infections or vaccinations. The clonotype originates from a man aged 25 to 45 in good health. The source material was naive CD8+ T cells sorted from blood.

The CDR3 loop is CATSRDADFNTDTQYF. The CDR3 DNA reads as TGTGCCACCAGCAGAGATGCAGACTTTAACACAGATACGCAGTATTTT. This sequence joins TRBV15 and TRBJ2-3; D is undetermined. Germline V gene sequence: CDR1 LNHNV, CDR2 YYDKDF (reference sequence). The CDR3 is 16 residues long. Trimming took 0 bases from V and 2 from J, leaving 12 bases between them.